The 5 T cell receptor beta chains below all came from one sample that was sequenced in a study of CD8+ T cells in alopecia areata listed by TCRdb under 2018. The library was prepared using the immunoSEQ multiplex PCR assay. RNA was extracted from all samples and reverse transcribed into cDNA, which served as template for TCR sequencing. TCRdb carries this immuneACCESS record with in-frame sequences only. Its versions omit some clonotypes, under half of them owing to an unresolved V gene in the studies checked, with the rest unexplained. For this sample the table gives 120,000 or so clones, of which around two fifths were detected only once. The ten biggest clones cover approximately 3% of the sample. The sample comprised CD4+ T cells sorted from blood. The receptors here all came from a human donor with alopecia areata.

The chain employs TRBV2 and TRBJ1-3; D is unresolved. Germline lookup yields CDR1 SNHLY and CDR2 FYNNEI. V lost 6 bases to trimming and J lost 2 bases, with 11 bases between them. This CDR3 region has 14 residues. DNA for the CDR3: TGTGCCAGCAGCCTGACCTCGGCTGGAAACACCATATATTTT. Its translation is CASSLTSAGNTIYF. Filled out from reference TRBV2 and TRBJ1-3, the complete variable domain reads EPEVTQTPSHQVTQMGQEVILRCVPISNHLYFYWYRQILGQKVEFLVSFYNNEISEKSEIFDDQFSVERPDGSNFTLKIRSTKLEDSAMYFCASSLTSAGNTIYFGEGSWLTVV.

The chain employs TRBV7-2 and TRBJ2-7; D gene ambiguous. Germline V lookup: CDR1 SGHTA, CDR2 FQGNSA. V was pared by 1 base and J by 4 bases, with 11 bases between. The CDR3 has 14 amino acids. In DNA form, the CDR3 reads TGTGCCAGCAGCTTAGTAGGGCAAGGGTACGAGCAGTACTTC. Translating it yields CASSLVGQGYEQYF. The full variable domain, its missing parts supplied by reference TRBV7-2 and TRBJ2-7, is GAGVSQSPSNKVTEKGKDVELRCDPISGHTALYWYRQSLGQGLEFLIYFQGNSAPDKSGLPSDRFSAERTGGSVSTLTIQRTQQEDSAVYLCASSLVGQGYEQYFGPGTRLTVT.

The chain carries TRBV5-1 and TRBJ2-7; TRBD2 aligns across 11 bases. The trim removed 4 bases at V and 3 bases at J, leaving 6 bases unmatched. This CDR3 region has 15 residues. Looked up from germline, CDR1 is SGHRS and CDR2 is YFSETQ. The CDR3, as DNA: TGCGCCAGCAGCCAGACTAGCGGGGACCACTACGAGCAGTACTTC. It encodes CASSQTSGDHYEQYF.

The table lists this clone with a few counts. The rearrangement joins TRBV29-1 to TRBJ1-5; 8 positions match TRBD1. Germline V gene lookup returns CDR1 SQVTM and CDR2 ANQGSEA. Germline trimming cut 7 bases from V and 5 bases from J; bases unmatched to any gene: 7. CDR3 length equals 13 residues. CDR3 sequence reads: CSAGQGEHQPQHF. In DNA, the CDR3 is TGCAGCGCCGGACAGGGTGAGCATCAGCCCCAGCATTTT.

This chain uses TRBV4-2 with TRBJ2-3; D might be TRBD1 (5 bases). The CDR3 sequence is 15 residues long. The V and J ends lost 4 bases and 2 bases respectively, with 13 bases between them. CDR1 is LGHNA, CDR2 YNFKEQ, per germline. As DNA, the CDR3 is TGTGCCAGCAGCCCAGGGTCCCTTTTCACAGATACGCAGTATTTT. Translating it yields CASSPGSLFTDTQYF.